These 31 T cell receptor beta chains share one sample of origin, sequenced in a study of blood T cells in healthy people across ages. A second roughly 7 to 12 cycle PCR used barcoded and J-beta primers. TCRdb analysed the 5' RACE reads with MiXCR anew, one entry per CDR3 protein. In the table there are hundreds of thousands of distinct CDR3 sequences, around 36% of which are singletons. Sequencing was carried out using blood. Receptors were obtained from a man aged 18 to 29 in good health.

This clonotype was seen just once. This chain uses TRBV5-1 with TRBJ2-5, with TRBD1 matching over 8 bases. CDR1 SGHRS and CDR2 YFSETQ come from the germline V gene. CDR3 size: 15 residues. The J segment lost 11 bases and the V segment lost 2 bases, leaving 14 bases of the junction unmatched. As DNA, the CDR3 is TGCGCCAGCAGCTTCGCCGGGACAGGCGGTATGGAGCAGTACTTC. It encodes CASSFAGTGGMEQYF.

This rearrangement joins TRBV6-2 or TRBV6-3 to TRBJ2-5; 9 bases align to TRBD2. V gave up 8 bases and J gave up 2 bases; unmatched junction bases: 6. CDR3 length: 14 amino acids. Germline CDR1 and CDR2: MNHEY and SVGEGT. CDR3 coding DNA: TGTGCCAGCGGTAAAAGCGGGAGGCAAGAGACCCAGTACTTC. Translation: CASGKSGRQETQYF.

This clonotype has ten or more counts. The chain has TRBV27 and TRBJ2-7; a possible D gene is TRBD2 (5 bases). The CDR3 sequence is 15 residues long. Germline CDR1 MNHEY, CDR2 SMNVEV (reference sequence). With 2 bases removed from V and 2 bases from J, the gap between germline ends came to 13 bases. The CDR3 reads CASSLTSGSPYEQYF. The CDR3 region has the DNA TGTGCCAGCAGTTTAACCTCTGGGAGTCCCTACGAGCAGTACTTC.

This clonotype was observed at least ten times. This rearrangement joins TRBV12-3 or TRBV12-4 to TRBJ2-3; D is uncertain. The germline V and J ends were trimmed by 6 bases and 3 bases, with 10 bases remaining between them. The CDR3 covers 13 residues. CDR3 coding DNA: TGTGCCAGCAGCCCCCTCGGGACAGATACGCAGTATTTT. Translated: CASSPLGTDTQYF.

This clonotype has only a few counts. The J gene is TRBJ1-4, the V gene TRBV12-3 or TRBV12-4; 8 positions agree with TRBD1. The CDR3 runs to 14 residues. Unmatched junction bases numbered 4, after V lost 7 bases and J lost 3 bases. CDR3 in amino acids: CASNLTGANEKLFF. For the CDR3, the DNA is TGTGCCAGCAACCTGACAGGGGCTAATGAAAAACTGTTTTTT.

CDR3 nucleotide sequence: TGTGCCAGCACCCCAGACGGAGAAGGGACCCAGTACTTC. It yields the protein CASTPDGEGTQYF. The V and J genes are TRBV27 and TRBJ2-5; D is undetermined. Looked up from germline, CDR1 is MNHEY and CDR2 is SMNVEV (reference sequence). Trimming stripped 7 bases from V and 7 bases from J, with 16 bases between. There are 13 residues in the CDR3.

This clonotype was seen a single time. The chain combines TRBV12-3 or TRBV12-4 with TRBJ2-1, with D possibly TRBD2 on 7 matching bases. This CDR3 has 15 amino acids. V gave up 3 bases and J gave up 11 bases, with 20 bases separating them. CDR3 nucleotides: TGTGCCAGCAGTTTTTTCGAGGGGGGGCGGGATAAGCAGTTCTTC. Its translation: CASSFFEGGRDKQFF.

This clonotype was seen ten or more times. This chain links TRBV9 with TRBJ2-1; D may be TRBD2 (5 bases). Germline-derived CDR1 and CDR2 are SGDLS and YYNGEE. V gave up 0 bases and J gave up 1 base, with 8 bases separating them. The CDR3 consists of 15 residues. CDR3 protein: CASSVVAGSYNEQFF. CDR3 nucleotide sequence: TGTGCCAGCAGCGTAGTTGCGGGTTCCTACAATGAGCAGTTCTTC.

The rearrangement links TRBV20-1 to TRBJ2-7; TRBD1 aligns across 10 bases. From germline, CDR1 is DFQATT and CDR2 SNEGSKA (reference sequence). The junction had 9 bases not matched to a gene; V was cut back by 3 bases and J by 7 bases. The CDR3 totals 14 residues. The CDR3 DNA reads as TGCAGTGCTAGGCTAGACAGGGGGCTGGATGAGCAGTACTTC. Translated: CSARLDRGLDEQYF.

The J gene is TRBJ1-6, the V gene TRBV12-3 or TRBV12-4; TRBD1 is a possible D gene (5 bases). The CDR3 is 14 amino acids. V lost 5 bases and J lost 7, with 12 bases in between. For the CDR3, the DNA is TGTGCCAGCAGTCTCCGGACACTAAATTCACCCCTCCACTTT. Protein product: CASSLRTLNSPLHF.

In regard to this clonotype: Just one base apart from a much larger clone, this may be a read error. The chain joins TRBV5-7 to TRBJ2-5; D is unclear. The DNA end lines up better with TRBJ2-4; the J call may be wrong. TRBV5-7 is sorted into the ORF group, with uncertain function. The CDR3 runs to 14 residues. CDR3 protein: CASSVASLWNIQYF. The CDR3, as DNA: TGTGCCAGCAGCGTGGCGTCACTTTGGAACATTCAGTACTTC.

As for this clonotype: Since the CDR3 does not end with the conserved phenylalanine or tryptophan, this likely comes from a read error. This rearrangement joins TRBV5-1 to TRBJ2-1; tentatively, D is TRBD1 or TRBD2 (6 bases each). Germline V gives CDR1 SGHRS, CDR2 YFSETQ. The length of the CDR3 is 16 residues. V shed 5 bases and J shed 8 bases, with 23 bases lying between them. The CDR3 sequence is CASSYHLSGARDEQFL. The CDR3 DNA reads as TGCGCCAGCAGTTACCATCTCTCGGGGGCAAGAGATGAGCAGTTCTTA.

This clonotype has more than one count but fewer than ten. This chain uses TRBV30 with TRBJ1-2; D unclear. There are 13 residues in the CDR3. The germline V gene has CDR1 GTSNPN and CDR2 SVGIG (reference sequence). Trimming pared 0 bases from V and 0 bases from J, leaving 5 bases between. This CDR3 reads CAWSVKANYGYTF. CDR3 coding DNA: TGTGCCTGGAGTGTCAAGGCTAACTATGGCTACACCTTC.

The rearrangement uses TRBV28 and TRBJ2-5; TRBD2 is a possible D gene (7 bases). The tail of the sequence fits TRBJ2-7 better, so the J call may be wrong. Germline V gives CDR1 MDHEN, CDR2 SYDVKM. The CDR3 has 14 amino acids. The CDR3 is CASLARGGAYEQYF. The CDR3 nucleotides read TGTGCCAGCCTCGCTAGGGGGGGGGCCTACGAGCAGTACTTC.

This clonotype appeared once. The rearrangement uses TRBV9 and TRBJ2-1, with D perhaps assigned TRBD1 or TRBD2 (5 bases each). Germline V gives CDR1 SGDLS, CDR2 YYNGEE. Trimming removed 4 bases at V and 6 bases at J, with 14 bases between. The CDR3 runs to 14 residues. CDR3 in amino acids: CASSIAWGSNEQFF. The CDR3 DNA is TGTGCCAGCAGCATAGCTTGGGGGTCCAATGAGCAGTTCTTC.

This chain joins TRBV4-2 and TRBJ2-1; D possibly corresponds to TRBD2 (5 bases). V shed 0 bases and J shed 9 bases, with 6 bases lying between them. The CDR3 consists of 12 residues. CDR1 is LGHNA and CDR2 is YNFKEQ in the germline V gene. The CDR3: CASSQDEGEQFF. The CDR3 bases are TGTGCCAGCAGCCAAGATGAGGGTGAGCAGTTCTTC.

The CDR3 DNA is TGCGCCAGCAGCCATTTACCGGGTCCTCAAGAGACCCAGTACTTC. This gives the protein CASSHLPGPQETQYF. The rearrangement links TRBV4-1 to TRBJ2-5; D not resolved. There are 15 residues in the CDR3. Trimming took 3 bases from V and 2 from J, leaving 13 bases between them. CDR1 is MGHRA and CDR2 is YSYEKL in the germline V gene.

This sequence joins TRBV20-1 and TRBJ2-7; TRBD1 aligns across 9 bases. Judging by the DNA end, TRBJ2-5 fits better; the J call may be wrong. The CDR3 loop spans 15 amino acids. CDR1 is DFQATT, CDR2 SNEGSKA, per germline (reference sequence). CDR3 sequence: CSAHTPGTGFETQYF. DNA for the CDR3: TGCAGTGCCCACACTCCCGGGACAGGGTTTGAGACCCAGTACTTC.

The gene calls are TRBV7-2 and TRBJ2-5, with 11 bases that match TRBD2. Germline V gene data show CDR1 as SGHTA and CDR2 as FQGNSA. CDR3 size: 16 residues. Trimming at V came to 3 bases and at J to 11 bases, leaving 14 bases not matched to a gene. The CDR3 spells CASSFPSGGTNNEQYF. The CDR3 region has the DNA TGTGCCAGCAGCTTCCCTAGCGGGGGGACGAACAATGAGCAGTACTTC.

The chain uses TRBV9 and TRBJ1-2, with TRBD1 identical over 9 bases. Per germline, CDR1 SGDLS and CDR2 YYNGEE. This CDR3 has 15 amino acids. Unmatched junction bases numbered 8, after V lost 4 bases and J lost 4 bases. In nucleotides, the CDR3 is TGTGCCAGCAGCTCGAGCCCGACAGGGGGCTATGGCTACACCTTC. Its protein is CASSSSPTGGYGYTF.

V gene TRBV7-2 combines with J gene TRBJ2-1, with D possibly being TRBD2 (5 bases). Germline V gene data show CDR1 as SGHTA and CDR2 as FQGNSA. With 5 bases removed from V and 7 bases from J, the gap between germline ends came to 12 bases. The CDR3 loop spans 13 amino acids. In nucleotides, the CDR3 is TGTGCCAGCAGCCCCCTCCGAGGGAATGAGCAGTTCTTC. Residues: CASSPLRGNEQFF.

On this clonotype: A single base separates this from a much larger clone, so it may be a read error. The V call is TRBV15, the J call TRBJ1-2; D unresolved. This CDR3 region has 14 residues. Germline V gene lookup returns CDR1 LNHNV and CDR2 YYDKDF (reference sequence). The CDR3 nucleotides read TGTCCCACCAGCAGAGATCATTGGATCTATGGCTACACCTTC. Translation: CPTSRDHWIYGYTF. The full variable domain, rest sourced from reference TRBV15 and TRBJ1-2, is DAMVIQNPRYQVTQFGKPVTLSCSQTLNHNVMYWYQQKSSQAPKLLFHYYDKDFNNEADTPDNFQSRRPNTSFCFLDIRSPGLGDTAMYLCPTSRDHWIYGYTFGSGTRLTVV.

This rearrangement joins TRBV12-3 or TRBV12-4 to TRBJ2-1; 10 bases align to TRBD2. The CDR3 is 16 residues long. The V segment lost 2 bases and the J segment 5 bases; nucleotides outside the gene matches: 6. The CDR3 is CASSLSSGGGDNEQFF. The CDR3 DNA sequence: TGTGCCAGCAGTTTATCCAGCGGGGGGGGGGACAATGAGCAGTTCTTC.

J is TRBJ2-1 and V is TRBV5-1; perhaps D is TRBD1 or TRBD2 (5 bases each). CDR1 is SGHRS, CDR2 YFSETQ, per germline. Trimming took off 4 bases at V and 8 bases at J, with 16 bases between the two ends. This CDR3 comprises 14 residues. CDR3 protein: CASSVAGSVDEQFF. The CDR3 bases are TGCGCCAGCAGCGTGGCAGGGAGCGTCGATGAGCAGTTCTTC.

This clonotype was detected many times. The V gene is TRBV14, the J gene TRBJ2-1; D is undetermined. V was clipped by 4 bases and J by 0 bases, with 7 bases between them. The germline V gene has CDR1 SGHDN and CDR2 FVKESK. The CDR3 has 14 residues. For the CDR3, the DNA is TGTGCCAGCAGCCGCACGGTCTCCTACAATGAGCAGTTCTTC. Its protein is CASSRTVSYNEQFF.

The J gene is TRBJ2-5, the V gene TRBV20-1, with TRBD2 as a possible D gene (6 bases). V lost 3 bases and J 1 base, leaving 12 bases between the germline ends. The length of the CDR3 is 14 residues. Germline CDR1 and CDR2: DFQATT and SNEGSKA (reference sequence). As DNA, the CDR3 is TGCAGTGCTAGGATCGCGGGAAGCCAAGAGACCCAGTACTTC. Translation gives CSARIAGSQETQYF.

This clonotype was detected a few times. The V call is TRBV10-3, the J call TRBJ2-3; D unresolved. V lost 3 bases and J 3 bases, leaving 10 bases between the germline ends. The CDR3 sequence is 14 residues long. Germline V gene data show CDR1 as ENHRY and CDR2 as SYGVKD. The CDR3 DNA sequence: TGTGCCATCAGTGACTCCTCCCCGACAGATACGCAGTATTTT. Its translation is CAISDSSPTDTQYF.

The chain combines TRBV12-3 or TRBV12-4 with TRBJ2-3; 9 bases match TRBD2. This CDR3 comprises 15 residues. With 3 bases clipped from V and 4 bases from J, the junction kept 5 bases outside the gene matches. The CDR3 nucleotides are TGTGCCAGCAGTTTTGGGACTAGCCTTCCAGATACGCAGTATTTT. Translation: CASSFGTSLPDTQYF.

The rearrangement links TRBV29-1 to TRBJ2-2; D not certain. This CDR3 comprises 11 residues. V dropped 7 bases and J dropped 3 bases, with 6 bases sitting between them. Germline-derived CDR1 and CDR2 are SQVTM and ANQGSEA. The CDR3 spells CSAVYTGELFF. Here the CDR3 DNA reads TGCAGCGCCGTATACACCGGGGAGCTGTTTTTT.

This clonotype was counted between two and nine times. V and J are TRBV12-3 or TRBV12-4 and TRBJ2-5; 10 nucleotides match TRBD2. J gave up 6 bases and V 3 bases, and 16 bases lay outside the gene matches. The CDR3 sequence is 18 residues long. The CDR3 is CASSFGSGVSGGAQTQYF. The CDR3 DNA reads TGTGCCAGCAGTTTCGGGTCGGGTGTCAGCGGGGGGGCGCAGACCCAGTACTTC.

The chain employs TRBV5-6 and TRBJ2-1; 10 nucleotides line up with TRBD2. The V and J ends lost 0 bases and 5 bases, in that order; junction bases with no gene match: 11. The germline CDR1 and CDR2 sequences are SGHDT and YYEEEE. The length of the CDR3 is 18 residues. CDR3 DNA: TGTGCCAGCAGCTTGGCTCTAGCGGGAGTTAGGACTAACAATGAGCAGTTCTTC. The encoded protein is CASSLALAGVRTNNEQFF. Together with reference TRBV5-6 and TRBJ2-1, the CDR3 gives the full variable domain: DAGVTQSPTHLIKTRGQQVTLRCSPKSGHDTVSWYQQALGQGPQFIFQYYEEEERQRGNFPDRFSGHQFPNYSSELNVNALLLGDSALYLCASSLALAGVRTNNEQFFGPGTRLTVL.